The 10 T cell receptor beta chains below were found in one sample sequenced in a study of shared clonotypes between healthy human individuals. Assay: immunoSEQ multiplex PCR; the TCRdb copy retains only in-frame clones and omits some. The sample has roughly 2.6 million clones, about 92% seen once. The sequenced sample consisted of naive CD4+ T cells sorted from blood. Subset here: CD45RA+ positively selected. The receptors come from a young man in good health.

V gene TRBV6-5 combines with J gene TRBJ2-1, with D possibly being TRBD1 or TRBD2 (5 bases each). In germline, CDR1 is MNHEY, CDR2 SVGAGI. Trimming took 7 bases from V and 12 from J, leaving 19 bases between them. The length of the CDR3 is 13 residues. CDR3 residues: CASTNGPFGGQFF. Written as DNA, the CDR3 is TGTGCCAGCACCAACGGCCCCTTTGGGGGGCAGTTCTTC.

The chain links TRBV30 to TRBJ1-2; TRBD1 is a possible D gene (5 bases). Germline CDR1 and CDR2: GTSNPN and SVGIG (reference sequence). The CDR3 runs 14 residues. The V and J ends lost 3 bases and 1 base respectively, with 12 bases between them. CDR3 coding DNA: TGTGCCTGGAGAAGGGGACGAGATAACTATGGCTACACCTTC. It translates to CAWRRGRDNYGYTF.

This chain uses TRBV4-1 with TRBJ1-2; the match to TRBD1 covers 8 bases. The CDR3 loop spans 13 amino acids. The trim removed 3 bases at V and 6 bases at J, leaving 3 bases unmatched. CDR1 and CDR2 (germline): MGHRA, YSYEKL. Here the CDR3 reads CASSHQDRDGYTF. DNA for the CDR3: TGCGCCAGCAGCCATCAGGACAGGGATGGCTACACCTTC.

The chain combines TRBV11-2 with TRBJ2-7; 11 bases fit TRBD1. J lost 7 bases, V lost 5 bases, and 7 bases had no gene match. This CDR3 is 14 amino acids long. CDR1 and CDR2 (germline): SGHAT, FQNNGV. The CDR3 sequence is CASSAGQGAGEQYF. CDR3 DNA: TGTGCCAGCAGCGCCGGACAGGGGGCCGGGGAGCAGTACTTC.

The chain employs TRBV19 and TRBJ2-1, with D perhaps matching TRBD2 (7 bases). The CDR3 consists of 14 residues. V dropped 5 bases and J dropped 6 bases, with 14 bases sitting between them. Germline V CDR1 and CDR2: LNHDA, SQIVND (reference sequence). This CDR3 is CASSGRGLANEQFF. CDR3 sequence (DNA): TGTGCCAGTAGTGGGAGGGGGTTGGCCAATGAGCAGTTCTTC.

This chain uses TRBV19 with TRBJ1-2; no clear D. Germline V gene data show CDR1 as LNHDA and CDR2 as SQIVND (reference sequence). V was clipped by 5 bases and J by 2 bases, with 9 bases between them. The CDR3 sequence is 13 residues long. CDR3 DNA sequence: TGTGCCAGTAGTGGCGCGGTGAACTATGGCTACACCTTC. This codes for CASSGAVNYGYTF.

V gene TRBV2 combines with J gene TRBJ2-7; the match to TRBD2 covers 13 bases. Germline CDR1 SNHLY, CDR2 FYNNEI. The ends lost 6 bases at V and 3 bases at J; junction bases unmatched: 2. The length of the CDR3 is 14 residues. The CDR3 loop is CASSGTSGIYEQYF. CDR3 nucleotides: TGTGCCAGCAGCGGGACTAGCGGGATCTACGAGCAGTACTTC.

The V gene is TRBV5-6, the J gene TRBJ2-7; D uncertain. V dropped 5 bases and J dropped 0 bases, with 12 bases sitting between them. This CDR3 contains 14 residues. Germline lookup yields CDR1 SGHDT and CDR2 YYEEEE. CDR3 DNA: TGTGCCAGCAGTTCGGCCCTCCACTCCTACGAGCAGTACTTC. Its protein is CASSSALHSYEQYF.

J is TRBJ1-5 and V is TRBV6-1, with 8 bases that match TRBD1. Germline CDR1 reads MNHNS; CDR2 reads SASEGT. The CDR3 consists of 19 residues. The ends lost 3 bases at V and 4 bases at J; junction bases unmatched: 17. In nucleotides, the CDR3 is TGTGCCAGCAGTGATTTCCCCGCCCTCGGGCAGGGGGCTAATCAGCCCCAGCATTTT. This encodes CASSDFPALGQGANQPQHF.

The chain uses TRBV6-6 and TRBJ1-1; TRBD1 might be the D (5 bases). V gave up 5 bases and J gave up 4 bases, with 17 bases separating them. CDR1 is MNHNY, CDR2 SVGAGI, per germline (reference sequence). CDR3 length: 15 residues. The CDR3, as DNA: TGTGCCAGCAGTCCCCCAGGGCCGCGGGTCACTGAAGCTTTCTTT. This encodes CASSPPGPRVTEAFF.